This T cell receptor beta chain was sequenced during a study of cytotoxic CD8 clonotypes in ibrutinib-treated CLL (dated by TCRdb to the early 2020s). About the full investigation: The cohort was composed of 10 to 11 relapsed/refractory and 15 treatment-naive patients; IGHV unmutated status was identified in around 17 patients. Responses were partial in around 24 patients and complete in 2; after median roughly 69 months follow-up, some 15 stayed in remission and roughly twelve progressed. Response samples were obtained after a median of around eleven months of treatment, with a range of about 6 to 40 months. An average of about 250,000 productive templates and 94,082 productive rearrangements was obtained per sample. Of the 70 to 90 people in the trial, about two dozen had longitudinal samples available. Cryopreserved peripheral blood mononuclear cells were collected at three points: before therapy, at response, and at either sustained remission or disease progression. Patients were still on ibrutinib when every remission and progressive disease sample was collected. Points the paper makes about the study in general: Baseline clonality exceeded that of age-matched healthy donors and correlated strongly with circulating CD8+ T-cell counts. Public clonotypes were rare and either shrank or stayed stable during treatment, and the rise in clonality at ibrutinib response reflected expansion of private clonotypes. Sampling times were not matched between sustained-remission and progressing patients, and lymph node repertoires were not studied. Clonality increased at ibrutinib response, stayed stable in sustained remission, and fell back toward baseline at progression.

The goal of deep resolution MiSeq sequencing was a depth between 1 in 1 million and 1 in 200,000 T cells, and coverage averaged 10x per clonotype. The immunoSEQ hsTCRB Kit was used to generate the TCR beta libraries. Per the authors' processing: The data were analyzed with ImmunoSEQ Analyzer and ImmunoSEQ Data Assistant, and V, D and J gene assignments followed IMGT definitions. Clonality, which ranges from 0 to 1, was calculated by subtracting the normalized Shannon entropy of productive rearrangement frequencies from one. Only overrepresented clonotypes making up at least 0.05% of each patient's repertoire were included in the public clonotype analysis. Repertoires from thirteen age-matched healthy donors in immuneACCESS were used as clonality controls. This immuneACCESS table, as held by TCRdb, lists in-frame sequences with V and J called but not all clones. Of the missing ones, under half trace to an unresolved V gene in checked studies; the others have no known cause. Clonal size and the V and J genes are those of that table, whereas D and trimming came from the DNA. The sample includes around 20,000 clones, with about 64% observed a single time. Of the sample, more than 25% falls within the top ten clones.

The CDR3 measures 12 amino acids from cysteine to phenylalanine. Of the read, only the CDR3 DNA is kept; its 36 bases are in frame from base 1. The germline V gene (reference sequence) sets CDR1 to LNHDA and CDR2 to SQIVND. At the junction V is shortened by 4 bases and J by 7 bases, with 10 bases in between. As for this clone: This clone's antigen is unknown. No base qualities exist here, and no much larger clone lies one base off it.

This specimen's time point label, per the study, means: approximately 25 months on ibrutinib. For TCR beta library preparation, approximately 2 micrograms of genomic DNA was extracted from cryopreserved PBMCs. High-throughput TCR beta sequencing was performed on longitudinal blood samples from CLL patients receiving ibrutinib monotherapy. The patients took part in an open-label, single-center phase 2 trial of ibrutinib monotherapy. The rearranged chain carries TRBV19 and TRBJ1-1; the D gene assignment is ambiguous. This receptor was obtained from a human donor with chronic lymphocytic leukemia. Sequenced material: PBMCs, taken after 24 months of ibrutinib treatment. The bases read TGTGCCAGTAGTAGAGGCGGTCATGAAGCTTTCTTT. Its translation is CASSRGGHEAFF.